The 20 T cell receptor beta chains below come from one sample, sequenced in a study of blood T cells in healthy people across ages. Next came a second PCR, run for about 6 to 12 cycles, which used a sample-barcoded 5' primer along with a J-beta primer mix. TCRdb fed the 5' RACE reads into MiXCR, producing one record per CDR3 protein. The table lists 600,000 to 1,000,000 distinct CDR3 sequences, 20% to 30% of them singletons. These data were also reused for a study on T cells of mothers and their children.

The sample comprised blood. Source of these receptors: a boy aged 5 to 17 in good health.

This clonotype was counted between two and nine times. The gene calls are TRBV7-9 and TRBJ2-5; no firm D call. Trimming cost V 1 base and J 4 bases, with 13 bases left between them. The CDR3 sequence is 15 residues long. CDR1 SEHNR and CDR2 FQNEAQ come from the germline V gene (reference sequence). In DNA, the CDR3 is TGTGCCAGCAGCTTAGGGCCGTCGCTATCAGAGACCCAGTACTTC. This sequence encodes CASSLGPSLSETQYF.

The V and J genes are TRBV12-3 or TRBV12-4 and TRBJ2-3, with D perhaps matching TRBD1 (5 bases). V lost 1 base and J lost 4, with 24 bases in between. This CDR3 is built from 19 residues. Written as DNA, the CDR3 is TGTGCCAGCAGTTTAGGGCAGGACACCCTTCAAGTGAACGCAGATACGCAGTATTTT. It encodes CASSLGQDTLQVNADTQYF.

This chain uses TRBV27 with TRBJ1-5; 10 bases align to TRBD1. J lost 3 bases, V lost 5 bases, and 4 bases had no gene match. Germline assignment: CDR1 MNHEY and CDR2 SMNVEV (reference sequence). This CDR3 contains 15 residues. The CDR3 DNA follows: TGTGCCAGCAGTCGGACAGGGGGGAACAATCAGCCCCAGCATTTT. It encodes CASSRTGGNNQPQHF.

Concerning this clonotype itself: Mismatch with germline at one junction end may stem from a read error. J is TRBJ1-1 and V is TRBV6-5, with a possible D match to TRBD1 (5 bases). This CDR3 contains 16 residues. In germline, CDR1 is MNHEY, CDR2 SVGAGI. The CDR3 DNA reads TGTGCCAGCAGTTACAACGATTTGGGGGTATTCACTAAAGCTTTCTTT. Amino acid sequence: CASSYNDLGVFTKAFF.

On this clonotype itself: One end of the junction varies from germline; a read error may be responsible. The CDR3 DNA sequence: TGTGCCAGCAGAAGGGACAGGAGGAACACCGGGGGGCTGTTTTTT. It specifies CASRRDRRNTGGLFF. The chain links TRBV7-9 to TRBJ2-2, with 8 bases matching TRBD1. The CDR3 runs 15 residues. CDR1 SEHNR and CDR2 FQNEAQ come from the germline V gene (reference sequence).

This clonotype turned up a few times. The rearrangement joins TRBV4-3 to TRBJ1-1; D unclear. CDR1 is LGHNA, CDR2 YSLEER, per germline. This CDR3 has 17 amino acids. Between the trimmed V and J ends, which lost 0 bases and 7 bases, there was a span of 21 bases. The DNA of the CDR3 is TGCGCCAGCAGCCAAGATGGTGCAGGCTTAAACGAGGGTGAAGCTTTCTTT. Protein: CASSQDGAGLNEGEAFF.

This clonotype was observed a handful of times. The V gene is TRBV15, the J gene TRBJ1-5; maybe TRBD1 (6 bases). Per the germline V gene, CDR1 is LNHNV and CDR2 is YYDKDF (reference sequence). This CDR3 has 16 amino acids. V was clipped by 1 base and J by 5 bases, with 15 bases between them. The CDR3 sequence: CATSRGPLRGDQPQHF. CDR3 bases: TGTGCCACCAGCAGAGGCCCGCTCAGGGGCGATCAGCCCCAGCATTTT.

The chain uses TRBV10-3 and TRBJ2-3; 11 positions match TRBD1. Trimming at V came to 3 bases and at J to 0 bases, leaving 8 bases not matched to a gene. Germline V CDR1 and CDR2: ENHRY, SYGVKD. The CDR3 spans 18 residues. Here the CDR3 reads CAISDIWTGGSSTDTQYF. CDR3 nucleotides: TGTGCCATCAGTGATATCTGGACAGGGGGCTCGAGCACAGATACGCAGTATTTT.

The table lists this clonotype with a few counts. The gene calls are TRBV27 and TRBJ2-3, with 7 positions matching TRBD2. V lost 4 bases to trimming and J lost 0 bases; unmatched junction nucleotides: 10. In germline, CDR1 is MNHEY, CDR2 SMNVEV (reference sequence). This CDR3 has 17 residues. The CDR3 loop is CASSSPQSGISTDTQYF. The DNA for the CDR3 is TGTGCCAGCAGTTCCCCCCAAAGCGGGATTAGCACAGATACGCAGTATTTT.

This clonotype has only a few counts. The chain couples TRBV2 to TRBJ2-5; TRBD2 might be the D (6 bases). Judging by the DNA end, TRBJ2-1 fits better; the J call may be wrong. This CDR3 has 14 amino acids. Germline CDR1 SNHLY, CDR2 FYNNEI. The CDR3: CASSRRLVSNEQFF. The CDR3, as DNA: TGTGCCAGCAGCCGGAGACTAGTATCCAATGAGCAGTTCTTC.

This clonotype was detected a few times. The genes are TRBV6-2 or TRBV6-3 and TRBJ1-4; D is possibly TRBD1 (5 bases). The CDR3 has 14 amino acids. The V end lost 3 bases, the J end lost 7 bases, and 12 bases lay between the germline ends. The germline CDR1 and CDR2 sequences are MNHEY and SVGEGT. The CDR3 region has the DNA TGTGCCAGCAGTTATTTGGACAAACCTGAAAAACTGTTTTTT. Translated, it gives CASSYLDKPEKLFF.

The chain links TRBV7-9 to TRBJ2-7; the D is unclear. Trimming took 5 bases from V and 7 from J, leaving 21 bases between them. Germline V CDR1 and CDR2: SEHNR, FQNEAQ (reference sequence). CDR3 length: 15 residues. The CDR3 is CASSTDVVRVGEQYF. The CDR3 DNA follows: TGTGCCAGCAGCACCGACGTCGTCCGGGTGGGGGAGCAGTACTTC.

This clonotype occurred a few times. The chain has TRBV20-1 and TRBJ2-7; 7 bases fit TRBD1. V gave up 2 bases and J gave up 1 base; unmatched junction bases: 2. The CDR3 loop spans 13 amino acids. Germline CDR1 reads DFQATT; CDR2 reads SNEGSKA (reference sequence). The CDR3 reads CSARQGESYEQYF. CDR3 bases: TGCAGTGCTAGACAGGGGGAATCCTACGAGCAGTACTTC.

The rearrangement links TRBV7-9 to TRBJ2-7; D unclear. V was clipped by 5 bases and J by 0 bases, with 8 bases between them. The CDR3 is 13 residues long. CDR1 SEHNR and CDR2 FQNEAQ come from the germline V gene (reference sequence). The CDR3 reads CASSKNPSYEQYF. DNA for the CDR3: TGTGCCAGCAGCAAAAATCCCTCCTACGAGCAGTACTTC.

This clonotype was detected a few times. V is TRBV18 and J is TRBJ2-1; 8 nucleotides align to TRBD1. The germline V gene encodes CDR1 KGHSH and CDR2 LQKENI. The CDR3 spans 17 residues. V lost 2 bases to trimming and J lost 8 bases; unmatched junction nucleotides: 14. The CDR3 reads CASSPKVPSGGGDEQFF. The CDR3 DNA sequence: TGTGCCAGCTCACCAAAGGTACCTTCAGGGGGCGGAGATGAGCAGTTCTTC.

V and J are TRBV28 and TRBJ1-1; D is possibly TRBD1 (5 bases). Germline CDR1 is MDHEN and CDR2 is SYDVKM. Trimming removed 5 bases from V and 6 bases from J, with 16 bases in between. The CDR3 loop spans 14 amino acids. The CDR3 sequence: CASSPPRGNSEAFF. The CDR3 DNA reads as TGTGCCAGCAGTCCCCCCCGGGGGAATTCTGAAGCTTTCTTT.

The rearrangement joins TRBV29-1 to TRBJ2-5; D remains unclear. Trimming pared 2 bases from V and 1 base from J, leaving 5 bases between. This CDR3 has 12 amino acids. The germline CDR1 and CDR2 sequences are SQVTM and ANQGSEA. The CDR3 DNA sequence: TGCAGCGTTGAATACCTCCAAGAGACCCAGTACTTC. Its translation: CSVEYLQETQYF.

The table lists this clonotype with a few counts. The CDR3 DNA reads as TGTGCCAGCAGGACAGTTTTGAACACTGAAGCTTTCTTT. Its translation is CASRTVLNTEAFF. The genes are TRBV28 and TRBJ1-1; D possibly corresponds to TRBD1 (5 bases). Germline CDR1 is MDHEN and CDR2 is SYDVKM. V lost 6 bases to trimming and J lost 0 bases, with 8 bases between them. CDR3 size: 13 residues.

This clonotype has only a few counts. The chain uses TRBV6-1 and TRBJ2-7; D gene uncertain. CDR3 length: 14 amino acids. Germline CDR1 and CDR2: MNHNS and SASEGT. V dropped 1 base and J dropped 3 bases, with 10 bases sitting between them. The CDR3, as DNA: TGTGCCAGCAGTGAAGGCCAGGTGTTCTACGAGCAGTACTTC. Translating it yields CASSEGQVFYEQYF.

This clonotype was found a few times. This sequence joins TRBV4-3 and TRBJ2-1; 11 nucleotides match TRBD2. The end of the DNA fits TRBJ2-5 better, so the J call may be wrong. The germline gives CDR1 LGHNA, CDR2 YSLEER. The CDR3 has 16 amino acids. The CDR3: CASSQLPTSGDVTQYF. DNA of the CDR3: TGCGCCAGCAGCCAATTACCGACTAGCGGGGATGTGACCCAGTACTTC.